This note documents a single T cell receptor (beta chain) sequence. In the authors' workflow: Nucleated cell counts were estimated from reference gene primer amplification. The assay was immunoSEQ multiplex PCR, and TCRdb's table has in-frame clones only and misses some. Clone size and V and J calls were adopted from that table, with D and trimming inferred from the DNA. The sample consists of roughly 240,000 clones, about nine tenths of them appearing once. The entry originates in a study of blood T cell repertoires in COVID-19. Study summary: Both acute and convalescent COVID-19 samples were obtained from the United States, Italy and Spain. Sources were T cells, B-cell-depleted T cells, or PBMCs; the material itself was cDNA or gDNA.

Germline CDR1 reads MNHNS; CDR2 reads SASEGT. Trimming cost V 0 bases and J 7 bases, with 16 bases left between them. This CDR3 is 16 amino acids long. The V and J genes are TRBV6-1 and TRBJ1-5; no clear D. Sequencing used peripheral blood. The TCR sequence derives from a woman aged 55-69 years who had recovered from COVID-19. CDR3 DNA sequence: TGTGCCAGCAGTGAAGCGGTTAGCCGGGAAGGGCAGCCCCAGCATTTT. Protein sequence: CASSEAVSREGQPQHF.